A single sample gave rise to the 22 T cell receptor beta chains below, sequenced in a study of shared clonotypes between healthy human individuals. Here immunoSEQ multiplex PCR was the method, and the copy in TCRdb shows in-frame clones only, minus some. The sample lists roughly 770,000 clones, roughly 96% seen once, with about 0.25% in the top ten. Naivety among CD8 cells was defined by CD45RO negativity and positive CCR7 selection, thereby excluding terminally differentiated effector memory CD45RA+ cells. The material sequenced was naive CD8+ T cells sorted from blood. These receptors all come from a man aged 25-45 years in good health.

J is TRBJ2-3 and V is TRBV5-1, with a weak D call TRBD1 (5 bases). Trimming took 5 bases from V and 1 from J, leaving 11 bases between them. Germline loops: CDR1 SGHRS, CDR2 YFSETQ. The CDR3 is 14 residues long. The CDR3 region has the DNA TGCGCCAGCAGTGTGGAACAGGGCACAGATACGCAGTATTTT. It is translated as CASSVEQGTDTQYF.

The chain combines TRBV28 with TRBJ2-7; possible D gene TRBD2, 5 bases. Looked up from germline, CDR1 is MDHEN and CDR2 is SYDVKM. Deletions cut 3 bases from V and 7 bases from J, with 19 bases between. This CDR3 comprises 15 residues. CDR3 region: CASSLRTPSLSEQYF. CDR3 DNA: TGTGCCAGCAGTTTGAGGACCCCTAGCTTGAGTGAGCAGTACTTC.

In regard to this clone: With a much larger clone just one base away, this may be a read error. Other DNA sequences in the sample encode the same CDR3. This chain links TRBV27 with TRBJ2-1, with D unclear. Trimming took 2 bases from V and 0 from J, leaving 8 bases between them. CDR1 is MNHEY and CDR2 is SMNVEV in the germline V gene (reference sequence). The CDR3 length is 15 residues. For the CDR3, the DNA is TGTGCCAGCAGTTTAGGGCCGAGCTCCTACAATGAGCAGTTCTTC. Residues: CASSLGPSSYNEQFF.

V gene TRBV10-2 combines with J gene TRBJ2-1; D is unclear. This CDR3 region has 12 residues. Germline loops: CDR1 WSHSY, CDR2 SAAADI. V was trimmed by 6 bases and J by 5 bases, leaving 8 bases between them. CDR3 DNA sequence: TGCGCCAGCAGGGACGTTCACAATGAGCAGTTCTTC. Its translation: CASRDVHNEQFF.

This chain joins TRBV27 and TRBJ2-7; 9 bases line up with TRBD1. The CDR3 contains 16 residues. CDR1 is MNHEY and CDR2 is SMNVEV in the germline V gene (reference sequence). The junction had 10 bases not matched to a gene; V was cut back by 4 bases and J by 3 bases. CDR3 nucleotide sequence: TGTGCCAGCAGTTGGTCCGGGACAGGGCTTTTCTACGAGCAGTACTTC. This encodes CASSWSGTGLFYEQYF.

The chain employs TRBV28 and TRBJ2-7; possible D gene TRBD1, 6 bases. The CDR3 is 13 amino acids. Between the trimmed V and J ends, which lost 6 bases and 3 bases, there was a span of 12 bases. Germline V CDR1 and CDR2: MDHEN, SYDVKM. This CDR3 reads CASSYRALYEQYF. CDR3 bases: TGTGCCAGCAGCTACAGGGCCCTCTACGAGCAGTACTTC.

This chain uses TRBV6-6 with TRBJ1-5; 7 bases line up with TRBD1. This CDR3 contains 16 residues. The J segment lost 4 bases and the V segment lost 2 bases, leaving 8 bases of the junction unmatched. The germline CDR1 and CDR2 sequences are MNHNY and SVGAGI (reference sequence). CDR3 DNA: TGTGCCAGCAGTTACCCAGGGGGGTGGAAGAATCAGCCCCAGCATTTT. Translating gives CASSYPGGWKNQPQHF.

V and J are TRBV27 and TRBJ2-3; D perhaps matches TRBD2 (5 bases). CDR1 and CDR2 from the germline V gene are MNHEY and SMNVEV (reference sequence). V dropped 6 bases and J dropped 0 bases, with 13 bases sitting between them. There are 15 residues in the CDR3. CDR3 in DNA: TGTGCCAGCAGGTTCGGGATCCTTAGCACAGATACGCAGTATTTT. Encoded protein: CASRFGILSTDTQYF.

The chain couples TRBV6-1 to TRBJ2-7, with no clear D. The CDR3 runs 11 residues. The V end lost 4 bases, the J end lost 2 bases, and 3 bases lay between the germline ends. CDR1 MNHNS and CDR2 SASEGT come from the germline V gene. CDR3 in amino acids: CASSAPYEQYF. CDR3 coding DNA: TGTGCCAGCAGTGCCCCCTACGAGCAGTACTTC.

The chain uses TRBV29-1 and TRBJ2-7, with D maybe TRBD1 (5 bases). Germline V CDR1 and CDR2: SQVTM, ANQGSEA. The CDR3 covers 12 residues. V was trimmed by 5 bases and J by 2 bases, leaving 10 bases between them. As DNA, the CDR3 is TGCAGCGTTCTATTGGGGCCCTACGAGCAGTACTTC. Translating it yields CSVLLGPYEQYF.

The V and J genes are TRBV7-9 and TRBJ2-3; possibly TRBD1 for D (6 bases). Germline lookup yields CDR1 SEHNR and CDR2 FQNEAQ (reference sequence). Trimming left V 2 bases short and J 4 bases short, with 16 bases between. The CDR3 is 16 residues long. CDR3 nucleotides: TGTGCCAGCAGCTTAAGTCAGGGGTTGGAGGCAGATACGCAGTATTTT. Encoded protein: CASSLSQGLEADTQYF. The variable domain in full, completed from reference TRBV7-9 and TRBJ2-3, reads DTGVSQNPRHKITKRGQNVTFRCDPISEHNRLYWYRQTLGQGPEFLTYFQNEAQLEKSRLLSDRFSAERPKGSFSTLEIQRTEQGDSAMYLCASSLSQGLEADTQYFGPGTRLTVL.

The chain links TRBV30 to TRBJ2-1, with D uncertain. The V gene's germline CDR1 is GTSNPN and CDR2 SVGIG (reference sequence). V lost 3 bases to trimming and J lost 7 bases, with 4 bases between them. The CDR3 totals 10 residues. The CDR3 spells CAWRGNEQFF. CDR3 bases: TGTGCCTGGAGGGGGAATGAGCAGTTCTTC.

The chain carries TRBV7-9 and TRBJ2-7, with 7 bases aligning to TRBD2. This CDR3 has 16 residues. V lost 5 bases and J lost 5; bases outside the gene matches: 15. The germline gives CDR1 SEHNR, CDR2 FQNEAQ (reference sequence). CDR3 protein: CASSPAASGGLDEQYF. DNA for the CDR3: TGTGCCAGCAGCCCGGCGGCTAGCGGAGGGCTAGACGAGCAGTACTTC.

This clone is a singleton in its sample. The chain links TRBV7-9 to TRBJ2-1; the match to TRBD2 covers 12 bases. The CDR3 extends over 17 amino acids. CDR1 and CDR2 (germline): SEHNR, FQNEAQ (reference sequence). Unmatched junction bases numbered 7, after V lost 5 bases and J lost 2 bases. The CDR3 spells CASSARTSGTPYNEQFF. The CDR3 DNA reads as TGTGCCAGCAGCGCCAGGACTAGCGGGACCCCCTACAATGAGCAGTTCTTC.

This chain joins TRBV4-3 and TRBJ2-1; the match to TRBD2 covers 9 bases. V lost 5 bases to trimming and J lost 4 bases; unmatched junction nucleotides: 12. This CDR3 has 17 amino acids. CDR1 and CDR2 (germline): LGHNA, YSLEER. The CDR3 reads CASSENLAGGVYNEQFF. CDR3 coding DNA: TGCGCCAGCAGCGAAAACCTCGCGGGAGGGGTTTACAATGAGCAGTTCTTC.

This chain connects TRBV7-7 to TRBJ2-1, with TRBD1 as a possible D gene (6 bases). Looked up from germline, CDR1 is SSHAT and CDR2 is FNYEAQ (reference sequence). V was pared by 1 base and J by 6 bases, with 16 bases between. This CDR3 is built from 16 residues. CDR3 residues: CASSLEGGLGFNEQFF. The DNA for the CDR3 is TGTGCCAGCAGCTTAGAAGGGGGTCTAGGGTTCAATGAGCAGTTCTTC. The full variable domain, completed using reference TRBV7-7 and TRBJ2-1, is GAGVSQSPRYKVTKRGQDVTLRCDPISSHATLYWYQQALGQGPEFLTYFNYEAQPDKSGLPSDRFSAERPEGSISTLTIQRTEQRDSAMYRCASSLEGGLGFNEQFFGPGTRLTVL.

This clone turned up a few times. The chain combines TRBV28 with TRBJ2-5; 7 nucleotides agree with TRBD2. Germline V lookup: CDR1 MDHEN, CDR2 SYDVKM. The V and J ends lost 2 bases and 2 bases, in that order; junction bases with no gene match: 11. The CDR3 length is 17 residues. CDR3: CASSLESGRAVQETQYF. The DNA for the CDR3 is TGTGCCAGCAGTTTAGAGAGTGGGAGGGCCGTACAAGAGACCCAGTACTTC.

This chain links TRBV6-5 with TRBJ2-5, with D possibly TRBD1 on 5 matching bases. Germline values: CDR1 MNHEY, CDR2 SVGAGI. V shed 5 bases and J shed 9 bases, with 10 bases lying between them. This CDR3 contains 11 residues. CDR3 nucleotides: TGTGCCAGCAGTCCAGGGTGGGCCCAGTACTTC. Translation gives CASSPGWAQYF.

The chain is built from TRBV18 and TRBJ1-1, with D uncertain. Trimming took 0 bases from V and 7 from J, leaving 12 bases between them. The germline gives CDR1 KGHSH, CDR2 LQKENI. CDR3 length: 14 amino acids. The CDR3 loop is CASSPPYLSREAFF. In DNA, the CDR3 is TGTGCCAGCTCACCACCCTATTTGAGCCGTGAAGCTTTCTTT. Supplemented by reference TRBV18 and TRBJ1-1, the full variable domain reads NAGVMQNPRHLVRRRGQEARLRCSPMKGHSHVYWYRQLPEEGLKFMVYLQKENIIDESGMPKERFSAEFPKEGPSILRIQQVVRGDSAAYFCASSPPYLSREAFFGQGTRLTVV.

V gene TRBV7-6 combines with J gene TRBJ2-2; 11 bases are a match to TRBD2. This CDR3 region has 16 residues. V was clipped by 3 bases and J by 4 bases; unmatched bases: 4. The V gene's germline CDR1 is SGHVS and CDR2 FNYEAQ. The DNA for the CDR3 is TGTGCCAGCAGCTTCGGGACTAGCGGCCTCACCGGGGAGCTGTTTTTT. The encoded protein is CASSFGTSGLTGELFF.

V and J are TRBV30 and TRBJ2-2; TRBD1 matches 9 bases. Germline CDR1 and CDR2: GTSNPN and SVGIG (reference sequence). V shed 3 bases and J 5 bases; nucleotides not matched to a gene: 7. CDR3 length equals 15 residues. The CDR3 coding sequence is TGTGCCTGGAGGGTTACCGGGACAGGGACCGGGGAGCTGTTTTTT. Amino acids: CAWRVTGTGTGELFF.

The chain carries TRBV10-3 and TRBJ2-5; tentatively, D is TRBD1 or TRBD2 (5 bases each). The V gene lost 10 bases and the J gene lost 2 bases, with 20 bases spanning the gap. The CDR3 totals 15 residues. Germline assignment: CDR1 ENHRY and CDR2 SYGVKD. In DNA, the CDR3 is TGTGCCACCCTCAGAGGGACCGATGCTCAAGAGACCCAGTACTTC. Its protein is CATLRGTDAQETQYF.